These 31 T cell receptor beta chains were all obtained from the same sample, sequenced in a study of prognosis after radiotherapy for stage I lung cancer. The TCR beta CDR3 region was amplified from genomic DNA, with two rounds of multiplex PCR being used for the amplification. Individual primers that were specific to each TRBV and TRBJ gene served in first-round PCR. TCRdb re-called the multiplex PCR reads through MiXCR, storing one row per CDR3 protein. The data contain over 11,000 distinct CDR3 sequences, 25% to 30% of them seen just once; the ten biggest clones take up around 15%. This specimen consisted of PBMCs, obtained before or after stereotactic body radiation therapy (not recorded which). Receptors originate from a donor older than 45 with non-small cell lung cancer.

Within the sample, this clonotype is medium-sized. The CDR3 region is CASSSSGRGTDTQYF. The CDR3 DNA is TGTGCCAGCAGTAGTAGCGGGAGGGGCACAGATACGCAGTATTTT. This chain uses TRBV2 with TRBJ2-3, with 11 bases matching TRBD2. V shed 5 bases, J shed 1 base, and the junction held 2 bases outside the gene matches. CDR3 length: 15 amino acids. CDR1 and CDR2 (germline): SNHLY, FYNNEI.

This clonotype is categorized as medium-sized. The chain carries TRBV6-5 and TRBJ2-7; D tentatively fits TRBD1 or TRBD2 (6 bases each). V was trimmed by 1 base and J by 3 bases, leaving 19 bases between them. CDR1 MNHEY and CDR2 SVGAGI come from the germline V gene. The CDR3 extends over 17 amino acids. The CDR3 DNA sequence: TGTGCCAGCAGTTACTTCCGAAGGGGGGCGACAAACTACGAGCAGTACTTC. Its protein product is CASSYFRRGATNYEQYF.

This clonotype came up many times. V and J are TRBV28 and TRBJ1-5; D unresolved. V lost 3 bases and J 4 bases, leaving 10 bases between the germline ends. CDR3 length equals 14 residues. From germline, CDR1 is MDHEN and CDR2 SYDVKM. The CDR3 bases are TGTGCCAGCAGTTTTGTGCAGAGTAATCAGCCCCAGCATTTT. As protein: CASSFVQSNQPQHF.

The rearrangement links TRBV5-6 to TRBJ1-4; D remains unclear. This CDR3 region has 12 residues. The V end was cut by 2 bases, the J end by 7 bases, with 6 bases between. Germline assignment: CDR1 SGHDT and CDR2 YYEEEE. CDR3 protein: CASSLPGEKLFF. CDR3 coding DNA: TGTGCCAGCAGCTTACCGGGTGAAAAACTGTTTTTT.

By proportion, this clonotype is medium-sized. V usage is TRBV6-1 and J usage is TRBJ1-4, with D maybe TRBD1 (5 bases). This CDR3 has 13 amino acids. The germline V gene has CDR1 MNHNS and CDR2 SASEGT. V lost 9 bases and J 0 bases, leaving 8 bases between the germline ends. CDR3 in amino acids: CASTRATNEKLFF. As DNA, the CDR3 is TGTGCCAGTACCAGGGCAACTAATGAAAAACTGTTTTTT.

With regard to this clonotype: This likely traces to a read error, being one base from a far larger clone. The chain employs TRBV3-1 and TRBJ2-7; 9 bases agree with TRBD1. Germline V gives CDR1 LGHDT, CDR2 YNNKEL (reference sequence). The CDR3 consists of 14 residues. The ends lost 6 bases at V and 5 bases at J; junction bases unmatched: 8. CDR3 loop: CASSSGQGVHEQYF. CDR3 sequence (DNA): TGTGCCAGCAGTTCGGGACAGGGTGTCCACGAGCAGTACTTC.

Ten or more counts support this clonotype. V usage is TRBV15 and J usage is TRBJ2-5; D might be TRBD1 or TRBD2, each matching 5 bases. Germline CDR1 is LNHNV and CDR2 is YYDKDF (reference sequence). The ends were cut back, 3 bases at V and 0 bases at J, with 11 bases in the middle. The CDR3 length is 15 residues. CDR3 in amino acids: CATSSRGRNQETQYF. In nucleotides, the CDR3 is TGTGCCACCAGCAGTCGGGGCAGGAACCAAGAGACCCAGTACTTC.

Notes on this clonotype: One end of the junction does not line up with germline, which may come from a read error. V and J are TRBV24-1 and TRBJ1-1; 10 positions match TRBD1. This CDR3 has 12 amino acids. Germline V gene data show CDR1 as KGHDR and CDR2 as SFDVKD. The CDR3 loop reads CAAGTGVAESFF. The CDR3 DNA follows: TGTGCCGCCGGGACAGGGGTTGCTGAATCTTTCTTT.

This clonotype was counted many times. The chain links TRBV5-6 to TRBJ2-7; 7 nucleotides agree with TRBD1. The J segment lost 2 bases and the V segment lost 0 bases, leaving 8 bases of the junction unmatched. The germline V gene has CDR1 SGHDT and CDR2 YYEEEE. CDR3 length equals 16 residues. The CDR3 reads CASSLVTGKDPYEQYF. CDR3 nucleotides: TGTGCCAGCAGCTTGGTGACAGGGAAGGATCCCTACGAGCAGTACTTC. Full variable domain (missing parts from reference TRBV5-6 and TRBJ2-7): DAGVTQSPTHLIKTRGQQVTLRCSPKSGHDTVSWYQQALGQGPQFIFQYYEEEERQRGNFPDRFSGHQFPNYSSELNVNALLLGDSALYLCASSLVTGKDPYEQYFGPGTRLTVT.

The V call is TRBV11-1, the J call TRBJ2-7; the D is unclear. CDR3 length: 12 residues. Germline V gene lookup returns CDR1 SGHAT and CDR2 FQDESV (reference sequence). Trimming took off 4 bases at V and 5 bases at J, with 9 bases between the two ends. This CDR3 reads CASSSRVDEQYF. The DNA for the CDR3 is TGTGCCAGCAGCTCGAGAGTTGACGAGCAGTACTTC.

This clonotype is medium-sized by share. The rearrangement joins TRBV6-2 or TRBV6-3 to TRBJ2-7, with D perhaps TRBD1 or TRBD2 (5 bases each). Per germline, CDR1 MNHEY and CDR2 SVGEGT. V lost 2 bases and J lost 1, with 6 bases in between. CDR3 length: 13 residues. The CDR3 sequence is CASSYGGSYEQYF. In DNA form, the CDR3 reads TGTGCCAGCAGTTACGGGGGATCCTACGAGCAGTACTTC.

This clonotype was seen only a few times. It differs at one base from a far larger clone, so likely a read error. The CDR3 DNA reads TGTGCCAGCAGTGAACTCAGTCGCGCTGTCTTT. It encodes CASSELSRAVF. This chain links TRBV6-2 or TRBV6-3 with TRBJ1-1; D unresolved. The CDR3 spans 11 residues. Germline V gene lookup returns CDR1 MNHEY and CDR2 SVGEGT.

This clonotype was counted a few times. The chain links TRBV30 to TRBJ2-3; D possibly corresponds to TRBD1 (6 bases). Trimming cost V 5 bases and J 2 bases, with 17 bases left between them. Germline-derived CDR1 and CDR2 are GTSNPN and SVGIG (reference sequence). There are 15 residues in the CDR3. CDR3 region: CAWRRGRGNTDTQYF. In DNA form, the CDR3 reads TGTGCCTGGCGCCGGGGCAGGGGTAACACAGATACGCAGTATTTT.

This clonotype occurred many times. The chain has TRBV7-8 and TRBJ2-3; 8 bases map to TRBD2. V shed 3 bases and J 4 bases; nucleotides not matched to a gene: 15. The CDR3 loop spans 18 amino acids. Germline CDR1 is SGHVS and CDR2 is FQNEAQ. CDR3 nucleotide sequence: TGTGCCAGCAGCTTTGTCCGGGGGGGACATCCAGCGGCAGATACGCAGTATTTT. Its translation: CASSFVRGGHPAADTQYF.

By share of the sample, this clonotype is medium-sized. The genes are TRBV19 and TRBJ2-1, with a weak D call TRBD2 (5 bases). The CDR3 extends over 16 amino acids. CDR1 is LNHDA, CDR2 SQIVND, per germline (reference sequence). The V gene lost 4 bases and the J gene lost 0 bases, with 13 bases spanning the gap. The CDR3 nucleotides are TGTGCCAGTAGTACCGACACCAGCGGCTCCTACAATGAGCAGTTCTTC. It yields the protein CASSTDTSGSYNEQFF.

V gene TRBV20-1 combines with J gene TRBJ1-5; D gene unclear. Germline V gives CDR1 DFQATT, CDR2 SNEGSKA (reference sequence). Trimming left V 7 bases short and J 3 bases short, with 16 bases between. The CDR3 extends over 14 amino acids. The CDR3 nucleotides are TGCAGTGTCTCCCTGCTTAGTAACAATCAGCCCCAGCATTTT. Translated: CSVSLLSNNQPQHF.

A remark on this clonotype: A far larger clone is off by one base, so a read error is likely. V is TRBV27 and J is TRBJ2-7; no clear D. The germline CDR1 and CDR2 sequences are MNHEY and SMNVEV (reference sequence). V dropped 6 bases and J dropped 0 bases, with 18 bases sitting between them. This CDR3 is 16 amino acids long. CDR3 bases: TGTGCCAGCAGCCTCTACTTGGCTAGGAGCTCCTACGAGCAGTACTTC. Encoded protein: CASSLYLARSSYEQYF.

This clonotype was observed a handful of times. The V gene is TRBV5-6, the J gene TRBJ2-1; D is uncertain. CDR1 and CDR2 (germline): SGHDT, YYEEEE. V was clipped by 1 base and J by 1 base, with 9 bases between them. The CDR3 runs 15 residues. CDR3 loop: CASSLLGLSYNEQFF. CDR3 in DNA: TGTGCCAGCAGCTTGTTGGGGTTGTCCTACAATGAGCAGTTCTTC.

Ten or more counts support this clonotype. The chain has TRBV5-1 and TRBJ2-5; possible D gene TRBD1, 6 bases. V lost 4 bases to trimming and J lost 0 bases, with 10 bases between them. The CDR3 is 14 amino acids. Germline V gene data show CDR1 as SGHRS and CDR2 as YFSETQ. The CDR3 loop is CASSPGQYQETQYF. The DNA of the CDR3 is TGCGCCAGCAGCCCTGGACAGTACCAAGAGACCCAGTACTTC.

At least ten counts were recorded for this clonotype. This chain uses TRBV11-2 with TRBJ2-7; 7 nucleotides match TRBD2. The V segment lost 5 bases and the J segment 4 bases; nucleotides outside the gene matches: 8. The germline CDR1 and CDR2 sequences are SGHAT and FQNNGV. The CDR3 has 14 residues. DNA of the CDR3: TGTGCCAGCAGCCCGGACGGGGGGAGTTACGAGCAGTACTTC. Translation gives CASSPDGGSYEQYF.

About this clonotype itself: A far larger clone is one nucleotide away, so this likely arose from a read error. This chain uses TRBV6-9 with TRBJ1-2; perhaps TRBD1 as D (6 bases). CDR3 size: 15 residues. Germline assignment: CDR1 MNHGY and CDR2 SVAAGI. The CDR3 DNA is TGTGCCAGCAGTGCCACGAGGGGGTCCCCCTATTGCTACACCTTC. It is translated as CASSATRGSPYCYTF.

This clonotype was picked up many times. The V call is TRBV9, the J call TRBJ1-1; D is uncertain. The CDR3 is 15 amino acids. Germline V CDR1 and CDR2: SGDLS, YYNGEE. Between the trimmed V and J ends, which lost 0 bases and 2 bases, there was a span of 11 bases. The CDR3 sequence: CASSVDPGRNTEAFF. The CDR3 coding sequence is TGTGCCAGCAGCGTAGATCCCGGAAGAAACACTGAAGCTTTCTTT.

In the case of this clonotype: A much bigger clone sits one base away, suggesting this may be a read error. The rearrangement uses TRBV5-1 and TRBJ2-7, with D maybe TRBD1 (6 bases). Germline V gene lookup returns CDR1 SGHRS and CDR2 YFSETQ. The CDR3 extends over 15 amino acids. The CDR3 here is CVSSLAGAGAYEQYF. The CDR3 DNA follows: TGCGTCAGCAGCTTAGCCGGGGCAGGGGCCTACGAGCAGTACTTC. Drawing the rest from reference TRBV5-1 and TRBJ2-7, the complete variable domain is KAGVTQTPRYLIKTRGQQVTLSCSPISGHRSVSWYQQTPGQGLQFLFEYFSETQRNKGNFPGRFSGRQFSNSRSEMNVSTLELGDSALYLCVSSLAGAGAYEQYFGPGTRLTVT.

Details on this clonotype: Compared with germline, one end of the junction differs, possibly owing to a read error. The chain employs TRBV7-9 and TRBJ2-7, with 7 bases matching TRBD2. From germline, CDR1 is SEHNR and CDR2 FQNEAQ (reference sequence). The CDR3 extends over 15 amino acids. This chain's CDR3 is CASSSPGHGDYDQYF. The CDR3 nucleotides read TGTGCCAGCAGCTCCCCCGGACATGGGGACTACGATCAGTACTTC.

Regarding this clonotype: A much larger clone sits a single nucleotide away, making a read error possible. The CDR3 ends on some other residue instead of the conserved phenylalanine or tryptophan, so this is likely a read error. V is TRBV20-1 and J is TRBJ2-4; possible D gene TRBD2, 6 bases. Germline CDR1 reads DFQATT; CDR2 reads SNEGSKA (reference sequence). The V end lost 0 bases, the J end lost 7 bases, and 16 bases lay between the germline ends. The CDR3 loop spans 15 amino acids. This CDR3 is CSARDRAGLKNIQYL. The CDR3 bases are TGCAGTGCTAGAGATAGGGCGGGGCTCAAGAACATTCAGTACCTC.

This clonotype is labeled medium-sized. The V and J genes are TRBV6-9 and TRBJ2-7, with 7 bases lining up with TRBD1. V trimming: 6 bases; J trimming: 4 bases; junction bases outside the gene matches: 6. Per germline, CDR1 MNHGY and CDR2 SVAAGI. CDR3 size: 13 residues. The CDR3 DNA sequence: TGTGCCAGCAGCGCACACAGGGGTTACGAGCAGTACTTC. Translated, it gives CASSAHRGYEQYF.

On this clonotype itself: A far larger clone is one base from this, pointing to a likely read error. The chain combines TRBV6-9 with TRBJ2-7; perhaps TRBD1 as D (6 bases). This CDR3 is built from 14 residues. Germline CDR1 is MNHGY and CDR2 is SVAAGI. The CDR3 bases are TGTGCCAGCGGTTATAGGACAGCTACCTACGAGCAGTACTTC. Protein: CASGYRTATYEQYF.

This clonotype has ten or more counts. This chain uses TRBV5-1 with TRBJ1-1; 9 bases are a match to TRBD1. The CDR3 extends over 15 amino acids. Germline-derived CDR1 and CDR2 are SGHRS and YFSETQ. With V trimmed by 6 bases and J by 2 bases, 8 bases remained unmatched. CDR3 residues: CASTAVTGGNTEAFF. CDR3 sequence (DNA): TGCGCCAGCACCGCAGTCACAGGGGGCAACACTGAAGCTTTCTTT.

For this clonotype: A far larger clone is one nucleotide away, so this likely arose from a read error. The V gene is TRBV30, the J gene TRBJ2-5; D remains unclear. The assigned J gene may be wrong: the sequence end matches TRBJ2-1 better. CDR1 is GTSNPN and CDR2 is SVGIG in the germline V gene (reference sequence). CDR3 length: 15 residues. CDR3 nucleotide sequence: TGTGCCTGGAGTGTGGGCAGGATGTCTTACGATGAGCAGTTCTTC. Translated, it gives CAWSVGRMSYDEQFF.

This chain joins TRBV19 and TRBJ2-1, with 14 positions matching TRBD2. The CDR3 consists of 17 residues. V shed 5 bases, J shed 4 bases, and the junction held 7 bases outside the gene matches. In germline, CDR1 is LNHDA, CDR2 SQIVND (reference sequence). CDR3 protein: CASSRTGLAGVYNEQFF. In nucleotides, the CDR3 is TGTGCCAGTAGTCGAACGGGACTAGCGGGAGTGTACAATGAGCAGTTCTTC.

This clonotype was counted ten times or more. The chain links TRBV14 to TRBJ2-7; D unresolved. Trimming shortened V by 2 bases and J by 3 bases, and 2 bases separated the two germline ends. Germline values: CDR1 SGHDN, CDR2 FVKESK. The CDR3 consists of 11 residues. CDR3 bases: TGTGCCAGCAGCCAATTCTACGAGCAGTACTTC. Amino acids: CASSQFYEQYF.